This T cell receptor (beta chain) was captured by sequencing in a study of Tregs in tolerant kidney transplant recipients (dated by TCRdb to the late 2010s). About the investigation overall: The transplants used related donors along with nonmyeloablative bone marrow transplantation, and in the human trials mixed chimerism was transient. Before combined kidney and bone marrow transplantation, this study identified donor-specific regulatory T cells using TCRbeta sequencing and then followed those same cells after transplant. The full study reports these points: In tolerant patients, the expansion of donor-specific Tregs was greater than global Treg expansion, suggesting that the expansion was antigen-driven rather than nonspecific. The study was constrained by small patient numbers, and validation of the findings is required in larger populations and under other immunosuppression protocols. Expanding Tregs with activated donor B cells appeared to identify the most biologically relevant and donor-specific TCRbeta repertoire. Biological reproducibility was not examined directly, but technical replication error appeared to be minimal. PCR primers changed over time for some patients, so nucleotide-level comparison across those patients' samples was not possible.

What this sample's time point label stands for: blood sample drawn before combined kidney and bone marrow transplant. Thawed PBMCs were FACS-sorted into unstimulated Tregs (CD4+CD25+CD127-), CD4+ non-Tregs (CD4+CD25-), CD4 cells and CD8 cells. The patients were 4 recipients of combined kidney and bone marrow transplants from the ITN036ST trial, and samples were available only for these trial subjects. Healthy control blood was processed to PBMCs by Ficoll density gradient and cryopreserved, and patient PBMCs were collected before and after transplant. Of note for this clone: No cognate antigen has been identified for it. The CDR3 extends 3 residues past the end of the read, so its final part is completed from the germline J gene.

For TCRbeta CDR3 sequencing, genomic DNA from the sorted cells was extracted using the QIAGEN DNeasy Blood and Tissue Kit. Through immunoSEQ, high-throughput TCRbeta CDR3 sequencing was done commercially, including PCR amplification with internal controls and bias correction. The original pipeline was this. Unique productive TCRbeta sequences were defined by CDR3 nucleotide sequence where primers matched, and otherwise by CDR3 amino acid sequence together with Vbeta and Jbeta genes. As a correction for sorting error, sequences shared between sorted populations at a frequency ratio of 2:1 or less were discarded, and the remaining shared sequences were assigned to the higher population. Donor-reactive sequences were defined as at least 5-fold expanded in CFSE-low cells versus unstimulated cells, with frequency of at least 0.01% in CFSE-low cells. Jensen-Shannon divergence calculated on the top 100 TCRbeta sequences ranked by frequency was used to measure repertoire divergence. For samples with multiple sequencing runs, sorting error was corrected in each run separately before the runs were combined. TCRdb mirrors the immuneACCESS table, restricted to in-frame sequences. Some clones are absent from its copies; in checked studies, under half trace to an unresolved V gene, and the reason for the others is unknown. V and J calls and clone size follow that table, whereas D and trimming were derived from the DNA. The table for this sample lists around 48,000 clones. The ten largest clones capture 0.7% to 0.95% of the sample.

There are 15 amino acids in the CDR3, from cysteine to phenylalanine inclusive. Only the CDR3 bases that were read are kept: 36 of them, in frame from base 1. Germline trimming: 1 base from V, 2 bases from J; junction bases outside gene matches: 2. CDR1 and CDR2 were assigned from the germline V gene (reference sequence) as SEHNR and FQNEAQ. The source was CD4+ T cells from blood, collected before the transplant. The rearrangement joined TRBV7-9 to TRBJ2-5; 9 central bases correspond to TRBD1. The TCR comes from a human donor who received a combined kidney and bone marrow transplant. CDR3 bases read: TGTGCCAGCAGCTTAGGGACAGGGGAACAAGAGACC. Its coded protein is CASSLGTGEQET. The complete CDR3 reads CASSLGTGEQETQYF.